Each of the 6 T cell receptor beta chains below was sequenced from the same sample in a study of graft-versus-host responses after intestinal transplantation. Only in-frame clones appear in the TCRdb table, and some are missing; sequencing was by immunoSEQ multiplex PCR. This table holds about 130,000 clones, just over 90% found once. No antigens are known for them. Sequences were derived from unstimulated CD4+ T cells sorted from spleen or lymph node cells, sampled before intestinal transplant. The receptors originated from a human donor who received an intestinal transplant.

V and J are TRBV18 and TRBJ2-7; 13 bases line up with TRBD2. The junction had 8 bases not matched to a gene; V was cut back by 0 bases and J by 3 bases. Looked up from germline, CDR1 is KGHSH and CDR2 is LQKENI. The length of the CDR3 is 18 residues. CDR3 DNA sequence: TGTGCCAGCTCACCACCATCTACTAGCGGGGGGGCCGGCTACGAGCAGTACTTC. Protein product: CASSPPSTSGGAGYEQYF.

The CDR3, as DNA: TGTGCCAGCAGCTCGGGACAGGGCTATGGCTACACCTTC. Translating it yields CASSSGQGYGYTF. The V gene is TRBV5-8, the J gene TRBJ1-2; the match to TRBD1 covers 9 bases. The CDR3 is made up of 13 amino acids. Germline CDR1 and CDR2: SGHTS and YDEGEE. V shed 3 bases and J 4 bases; nucleotides not matched to a gene: 1.

The chain links TRBV7-8 to TRBJ1-1; D ambiguous. The CDR3 is 13 amino acids. Trimming removed 3 bases from V and 3 bases from J, with 8 bases in between. Germline values: CDR1 SGHVS, CDR2 FQNEAQ. CDR3 residues: CASSFGRDTEAFF. The CDR3 DNA follows: TGTGCCAGCAGCTTCGGGAGGGACACTGAAGCTTTCTTT.

V gene TRBV5-1 combines with J gene TRBJ1-1; D unresolved. CDR3 length: 17 amino acids. Trimming cost V 2 bases and J 5 bases, with 22 bases left between them. Germline CDR1 reads SGHRS; CDR2 reads YFSETQ. CDR3 DNA sequence: TGCGCCAGCAGCTTTGGCTCAGGTGCGAGGAGGTGGACTGAAGCTTTCTTT. This gives the protein CASSFGSGARRWTEAFF.

V is TRBV2 and J is TRBJ1-2; the D is unclear. The germline V gene has CDR1 SNHLY and CDR2 FYNNEI. Trimming took off 6 bases at V and 2 bases at J, with 10 bases between the two ends. The CDR3 totals 13 residues. This chain's CDR3 is CASRTQNNYGYTF. CDR3 in DNA: TGTGCCAGCAGAACCCAGAACAACTATGGCTACACCTTC. Complete variable domain (other parts from reference TRBV2 and TRBJ1-2): EPEVTQTPSHQVTQMGQEVILRCVPISNHLYFYWYRQILGQKVEFLVSFYNNEISEKSEIFDDQFSVERPDGSNFTLKIRSTKLEDSAMYFCASRTQNNYGYTFGSGTRLTVV.

This clone was recorded a few times. The chain is built from TRBV5-1 and TRBJ1-2, with D maybe TRBD1 (6 bases). V lost 2 bases, J lost 0 bases, and 11 bases lay in between. Germline assignment: CDR1 SGHRS and CDR2 YFSETQ. The CDR3 has 15 amino acids. The CDR3 DNA sequence: TGCGCCAGCAGCTTACAGGGACGGGCTAACTATGGCTACACCTTC. This codes for CASSLQGRANYGYTF. Complete variable domain (other parts from reference TRBV5-1 and TRBJ1-2): KAGVTQTPRYLIKTRGQQVTLSCSPISGHRSVSWYQQTPGQGLQFLFEYFSETQRNKGNFPGRFSGRQFSNSRSEMNVSTLELGDSALYLCASSLQGRANYGYTFGSGTRLTVV.